These 8 T cell receptor beta chains were all obtained from the same sample, sequenced in a study of Graves' ophthalmopathy and Graves' hyperthyroidism. Amplification of TCR beta CDR3 regions used RNA transcripts. Second-round multiplex PCR came after first-round RT-PCR with HTBI primers. One entry per CDR3 protein results from TCRdb running MiXCR on the multiplex PCR reads. Among roughly 500,000 distinct CDR3 sequences listed, roughly an eighth were seen once. The sequencing sample was made of blood. The origin of the receptors is a woman in her 30s with Graves' ophthalmopathy.

This clonotype was counted ten times or more. The V call is TRBV28, the J call TRBJ2-5; 7 bases align to TRBD1. Germline CDR1 MDHEN, CDR2 SYDVKM. Trimming took 4 bases from V and 7 from J; bases not matched to a gene: 12. The CDR3 contains 15 residues. CDR3 loop: CASSSDRDAEGTQYF. The CDR3 DNA reads as TGTGCCAGCAGTTCCGACAGGGACGCTGAAGGGACCCAGTACTTC.

The V gene is TRBV6-2 or TRBV6-3, the J gene TRBJ1-1; D remains ambiguous. This CDR3 region has 13 residues. The V end was cut by 7 bases, the J end by 0 bases, with 9 bases between. Germline assignment: CDR1 MNHEY and CDR2 SVGEGT. For the CDR3, the DNA is TGTGCCAGCAACAGAATTTTGAACACTGAAGCTTTCTTT. Amino acids: CASNRILNTEAFF.

The V call is TRBV27, the J call TRBJ2-7; D possibly corresponds to TRBD2 (6 bases). CDR3 length equals 10 residues. V was trimmed by 4 bases and J by 11 bases, leaving 9 bases between them. Germline loops: CDR1 MNHEY, CDR2 SMNVEV (reference sequence). The CDR3: CASSWRREYF. CDR3 in DNA: TGTGCCAGCAGTTGGAGGAGGGAGTACTTC.

This clonotype turned up a few times. The chain carries TRBV6-5 and TRBJ2-2, with a tentative D call TRBD1 (6 bases). The CDR3 has 13 residues. Germline V lookup: CDR1 MNHEY, CDR2 SVGAGI. Trimming removed 4 bases from V and 7 bases from J, with 10 bases in between. The CDR3 loop is CASSFNRVGELFF. CDR3 coding DNA: TGTGCCAGCAGTTTTAACAGGGTCGGGGAGCTGTTTTTT.

Many counts were recorded for this clonotype. As DNA, the CDR3 is TGTGCCAGCGCCCCGGTGGGGGGCGAGCAGTACTTC. Protein product: CASAPVGGEQYF. The chain uses TRBV12-3 or TRBV12-4 and TRBJ2-7; weak D call: TRBD2 (6 bases). The CDR3 runs to 12 residues. Trimming removed 8 bases at V and 6 bases at J, with 14 bases between.

This clonotype was counted ten times or more. The chain recombines TRBV6-5 with TRBJ2-4, with a possible D match to TRBD1 (5 bases). Germline-derived CDR1 and CDR2 are MNHEY and SVGAGI. Trimming shortened V by 2 bases and J by 0 bases, and 11 bases separated the two germline ends. The CDR3 is made up of 16 amino acids. CDR3 DNA: TGTGCCAGCAGTTACCGGACACCACTAGCCAAAAACATTCAGTACTTC. Translated: CASSYRTPLAKNIQYF.

This clonotype was found once. V usage is TRBV12-3 or TRBV12-4 and J usage is TRBJ2-7, with D maybe TRBD1 (5 bases). The V gene lost 6 bases and the J gene lost 2 bases, with 11 bases spanning the gap. The CDR3 sequence is 13 residues long. The CDR3 DNA is TGTGCCAGCAGCCGATCGACAGCCTACGAGCAGTACTTC. It is translated as CASSRSTAYEQYF.

This clonotype was detected many times. This chain links TRBV12-3 or TRBV12-4 with TRBJ1-5; 9 nucleotides agree with TRBD1. The CDR3 consists of 15 residues. Unmatched junction bases numbered 5, after V lost 3 bases and J lost 5 bases. This chain's CDR3 is CASSFTGGVDQPQHF. DNA of the CDR3: TGTGCCAGCAGTTTTACAGGGGGCGTGGATCAGCCCCAGCATTTT.